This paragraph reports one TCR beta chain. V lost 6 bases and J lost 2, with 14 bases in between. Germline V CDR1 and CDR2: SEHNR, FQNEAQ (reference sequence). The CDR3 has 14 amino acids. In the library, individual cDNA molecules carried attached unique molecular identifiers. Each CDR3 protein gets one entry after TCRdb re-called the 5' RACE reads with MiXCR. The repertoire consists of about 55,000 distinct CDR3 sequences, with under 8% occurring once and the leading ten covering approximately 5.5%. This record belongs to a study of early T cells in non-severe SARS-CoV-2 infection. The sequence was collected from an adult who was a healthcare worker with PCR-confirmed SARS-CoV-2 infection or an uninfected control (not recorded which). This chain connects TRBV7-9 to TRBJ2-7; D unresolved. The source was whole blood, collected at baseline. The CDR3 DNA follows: TGTGCCAGCAGTCCTAACTACGGTGCCTACGAGCAGTACTTC. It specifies CASSPNYGAYEQYF. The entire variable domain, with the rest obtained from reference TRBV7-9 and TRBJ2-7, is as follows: DTGVSQNPRHKITKRGQNVTFRCDPISEHNRLYWYRQTLGQGPEFLTYFQNEAQLEKSRLLSDRFSAERPKGSFSTLEIQRTEQGDSAMYLCASSPNYGAYEQYFGPGTRLTVT.